The clone carrying this TCR beta chain was seen only once. CDR1 is SGHRS and CDR2 is YFSETQ in the germline V gene. The V and J ends lost 1 base and 1 base respectively, with 5 bases between them. The length of the CDR3 is 13 residues. This entry is derived from a study of blood T cell repertoires in COVID-19. Across the whole study: Both acute and convalescent COVID-19 samples were obtained from the United States, Italy and Spain.

Data came from immunoSEQ multiplex PCR; TCRdb stores just in-frame clones and leaves some out. The table records some 100,000 clones, 86% of them present only once. The chain recombines TRBV5-1 with TRBJ1-1; D is unresolved. The TCR sequence derives from a man between 50 and 59 years old with acute or convalescent COVID-19. What was sequenced was peripheral blood. CDR3 in DNA: TGCGCCAGCAGCTTGAAGCAGAACACTGAAGCTTTCTTT. It codes for CASSLKQNTEAFF. The full variable domain, rest sourced from reference TRBV5-1 and TRBJ1-1, is KAGVTQTPRYLIKTRGQQVTLSCSPISGHRSVSWYQQTPGQGLQFLFEYFSETQRNKGNFPGRFSGRQFSNSRSEMNVSTLELGDSALYLCASSLKQNTEAFFGQGTRLTVV.